This T cell receptor beta chain was sequenced in a study of post-analysis software for immune sequencing data. Notes on the study in general: Compared against controls, patients with multiple sclerosis displayed significantly lower normalized Chao1 diversity. In patients, TRBV5-6, TRBV5-1 and TRBV20-1 belonged to 4 or 5 TRBV segments found more frequently than in controls.

A few counts support this clonotype. Its specificity is unknown. The authors incorporated unique molecular identifiers into the TCR beta cDNA libraries. TCRdb independently ran MiXCR on the PCR reads; one entry per CDR3 protein. The sample shows 450,000 to 700,000 distinct CDR3 sequences, about 40% of them seen only once. V lost 6 bases and J lost 0, with 12 bases in between. Germline V lookup: CDR1 MNHEY, CDR2 SVGAGI. This CDR3 is built from 15 residues. This TCR came from a girl aged 5-17 years with multiple sclerosis. The sequenced sample was blood. This chain connects TRBV6-5 to TRBJ1-5; tentative D call: TRBD1 (5 bases). DNA for the CDR3: TGTGCCAGCAGACCCGACAGAACTAGCAATCAGCCCCAGCATTTT. Translating gives CASRPDRTSNQPQHF.